Sequencing of this TCR beta chain was carried out in a study of human T cells and chemical hapten exposure. Time point: pre-sensitization, week 0. Treatment reported: therapeutic diphenylcyclopropenone sensitization with weekly scalp DPC. Total RNA was isolated from whole blood that had not been fractionated. TCRdb redid the calling of the RACE reads with MiXCR, one entry per CDR3 protein. The sample lists tens of thousands of distinct CDR3 sequences, roughly an eighth occurring once. CDR1 and CDR2 (germline): MDHEN, SYDVKM. V lost 5 bases and J 8 bases, leaving 12 bases between the germline ends. The CDR3 is 12 residues long.

Sequenced material: whole blood, taken in connection with sensitization to the hapten diphenylcyclopropenone (DPC). The genes are TRBV28 and TRBJ1-2; D is perhaps TRBD1 (6 bases). This TCR was recovered from a woman aged 40 to 50 with alopecia areata. Some clones in this sample may be carry-over from other donors' samples. CDR3 coding DNA: TGTGCCAGCAGTGTTCAGGGGCTCGGCTACACCTTC. Encoded protein: CASSVQGLGYTF.